This entry lists 17 T cell receptor beta chains sequenced from one sample in a study of T-cell reconstitution after alpha-beta-depleted transplantation in children. During its preparation, the TCRbeta library received unique molecular identifiers. TCRdb re-called the PCR reads through MiXCR, storing one row per CDR3 protein. The profile shows hundreds of thousands of distinct CDR3 sequences, more than 10% of them singletons. The sample here was PBMCs from the stem cell graft donor, taken from the stem cell graft. These receptors originate from a human donor who donated a stem cell graft to a child with acute lymphoblastic leukemia.

This clonotype was counted at least ten times. The J gene is TRBJ2-7, the V gene TRBV29-1; 9 bases agree with TRBD1. The CDR3 totals 13 residues. Unmatched junction bases numbered 8, after V lost 6 bases and J lost 5 bases. CDR1 and CDR2 (germline): SQVTM, ANQGSEA. The CDR3 DNA reads as TGCAGCGTAGCTGGGACAGGGAAACACGAGCAGTACTTC. Translation: CSVAGTGKHEQYF.

This clonotype came up many times. The V call is TRBV7-8, the J call TRBJ1-1; D is unclear. This CDR3 contains 12 residues. V gave up 5 bases and J gave up 10 bases, with 14 bases separating them. Germline CDR1 and CDR2: SGHVS and FQNEAQ. In DNA, the CDR3 is TGTGCCAGCAGCAGAGAGGCGTTTGGAGCTTTCTTT. Its translation is CASSREAFGAFF.

This clonotype was counted at least ten times. The rearrangement joins TRBV7-2 to TRBJ1-5; tentatively, D is TRBD1 (6 bases). Between the trimmed V and J ends, which lost 5 bases and 5 bases, there was a span of 13 bases. Germline-derived CDR1 and CDR2 are SGHTA and FQGNSA. The CDR3 runs 14 residues. In DNA form, the CDR3 reads TGTGCCAGCAGCCAACAGGGAGGAGATCAGCCCCAGCATTTT. It specifies CASSQQGGDQPQHF.

This clonotype was counted ten times or more. The gene calls are TRBV14 and TRBJ2-6; tentatively, D is TRBD2 (5 bases). This CDR3 spans 19 amino acids. V was cut by 1 base and J by 0 bases, with 16 bases left in between. Germline V gives CDR1 SGHDN, CDR2 FVKESK. The CDR3 DNA reads as TGTGCCAGCAGCCAAGGAGGGTGGACTTTCTACTCTGGGGCCAACGTCCTGACTTTC. Translated, it gives CASSQGGWTFYSGANVLTF.

V usage is TRBV27 and J usage is TRBJ1-5, with 7 bases matching TRBD1. The CDR3 loop spans 15 amino acids. The V and J ends lost 5 bases and 4 bases, in that order; junction bases with no gene match: 8. CDR1 is MNHEY and CDR2 is SMNVEV in the germline V gene (reference sequence). The CDR3 loop is CASSLQGGPNQPQHF. The CDR3 DNA follows: TGTGCCAGCAGTCTCCAGGGGGGGCCGAATCAGCCCCAGCATTTT.

This clonotype showed up many times. This chain joins TRBV15 and TRBJ2-3; D is unresolved. Per the germline V gene, CDR1 is LNHNV and CDR2 is YYDKDF (reference sequence). Deletions cut 7 bases from V and 0 bases from J, with 11 bases between. The CDR3 is 14 amino acids. CDR3 bases: TGTGCCACCACCGAAGGAGTTAGCACAGATACGCAGTATTTT. Its protein is CATTEGVSTDTQYF.

This clonotype was detected ten times or more. The chain joins TRBV10-3 to TRBJ1-2; D not resolved. From germline, CDR1 is ENHRY and CDR2 SYGVKD. The V and J ends lost 5 bases and 6 bases respectively, with 16 bases between them. This CDR3 comprises 14 residues. This CDR3 is CAISWSLRGDGYTF. CDR3 DNA: TGTGCCATCAGTTGGTCCCTACGAGGCGATGGCTACACCTTC.

This clonotype came up many times. The chain recombines TRBV15 with TRBJ2-7, with 8 bases that match TRBD1. The V gene's germline CDR1 is LNHNV and CDR2 YYDKDF (reference sequence). V was pared by 1 base and J by 4 bases, with 6 bases of the junction left unmatched. This CDR3 comprises 15 residues. The CDR3 reads CATSRGTGKAYEQYF. The CDR3 DNA reads as TGTGCCACCAGCAGAGGGACAGGGAAAGCGTACGAGCAGTACTTC.

Only a few counts were recorded for this clonotype. The V call is TRBV10-1, the J call TRBJ2-7, with 9 bases identical to TRBD1. CDR1 and CDR2 from the germline V gene are WNHNN and SYGVQD (reference sequence). This CDR3 has 14 amino acids. After removal of 9 bases from V and 7 bases from J, the junction contained 13 bases not matched to a gene. The CDR3 region is CASILRDRDLEQYF. Written as DNA, the CDR3 is TGCGCCAGTATCCTCCGGGACAGGGACCTGGAGCAGTACTTC.

In the case of this clonotype: Relative to the germline gene, one junction end is altered; a read error may explain this. The V gene is TRBV5-1, the J gene TRBJ2-3, with 8 bases fitting TRBD2. Germline V gives CDR1 SGHRS, CDR2 YFSETQ. This CDR3 has 20 residues. The CDR3 coding sequence is TGCGCCATCAGCCCCAGGCAGAGTAACAAGGGCGGGAGGAACACAGATACGCAGTATTTT. Protein: CAISPRQSNKGGRNTDTQYF.

CDR3 sequence (DNA): TGTGCCAGCAGCCACAGGGCCCCGGCGCAGACCCAGTACTTC. Encoded protein: CASSHRAPAQTQYF. The chain employs TRBV3-1 and TRBJ2-5; TRBD1 might be the D (5 bases). Per the germline V gene, CDR1 is LGHDT and CDR2 is YNNKEL (reference sequence). The CDR3 has 14 residues. The V and J ends lost 3 bases and 6 bases respectively, with 14 bases between them.

This clonotype occurred many times. The CDR3 reads CASSLANGGHGEAFF. The CDR3 DNA reads as TGTGCCAGCAGTTTAGCCAACGGTGGACACGGTGAAGCTTTCTTT. The genes are TRBV12-3 or TRBV12-4 and TRBJ1-1; possible D gene TRBD1, 5 bases. Trimming stripped 0 bases from V and 7 bases from J, with 15 bases between. This CDR3 is built from 15 residues.

This clonotype was seen many times. This chain joins TRBV28 and TRBJ2-7; D not resolved. The CDR3 extends over 12 amino acids. Germline values: CDR1 MDHEN, CDR2 SYDVKM. The V and J ends lost 3 bases and 4 bases respectively, with 7 bases between them. The CDR3 DNA reads as TGTGCCAGCAGTTTTACCAGTTACGAGCAGTACTTC. Translating it yields CASSFTSYEQYF.

Comment on this clonotype: Because the CDR3 is missing its conserved closing phenylalanine or tryptophan, this is likely a read error. The chain combines TRBV20-1 with TRBJ2-1; TRBD2 might be the D (7 bases). This CDR3 is 16 amino acids long. V was clipped by 1 base and J by 6 bases, with 19 bases between them. Germline CDR1 and CDR2: DFQATT and SNEGSKA (reference sequence). The CDR3 DNA sequence: TGCAGTGCTAGAGGTGGGGGGCTGGCTAGCGGCAATGAGCAGTTCTTG. Its protein is CSARGGGLASGNEQFL.

A word on this clonotype: This could be a read error, since a much larger clone is one nucleotide away. The genes are TRBV11-1 and TRBJ2-7, with 7 positions matching TRBD1. Germline V gene lookup returns CDR1 SGHAT and CDR2 FQDESV (reference sequence). This CDR3 is 18 amino acids long. The CDR3 DNA sequence: TGTGCCAGCGGCTTAGGGGATCTCCGGGACAGAGGCTCCTACGAGCAGTACTTC. This translates into CASGLGDLRDRGSYEQYF.

This clonotype was found many times. The rearrangement links TRBV20-1 to TRBJ1-5; D is unresolved. The V and J ends lost 2 bases and 7 bases respectively, with 12 bases between them. The CDR3 runs 13 residues. The V gene's germline CDR1 is DFQATT and CDR2 SNEGSKA (reference sequence). CDR3 sequence reads: CSARRGPSQPQHF. The CDR3 DNA sequence: TGCAGTGCTAGACGAGGCCCCAGCCAGCCCCAGCATTTT.

This clonotype was counted between two and nine times. This chain joins TRBV12-3 or TRBV12-4 and TRBJ2-1, with D perhaps being TRBD1 or TRBD2 (5 bases each). Between the trimmed V and J ends, which lost 3 bases and 4 bases, there was a span of 10 bases. The CDR3 has 14 amino acids. The CDR3 is CASSFSGPYNEQFF. As DNA, the CDR3 is TGTGCCAGCAGTTTTTCGGGACCTTACAATGAGCAGTTCTTC.